Presented here are 3 T cell receptor beta chains from one specimen sequenced in a study of CXCR3-negative and CXCR3-positive naive CD8 T cells. Preparation of TRB cDNA libraries relied on 5' RACE carrying UMI labels. TCRdb reworked the 5' RACE reads into one entry per CDR3 protein, no DNA. The repertoire shows more than 80,000 distinct CDR3 sequences; the top ten hold 0.82%. Findings and limits, study-wide: Compared with CXCR3-negative naive cells, CXCR3-positive naive cells showed more hydrophobic TRB CDR3s.

These receptors are not linked to any known antigen. The specimen was naive CXCR3+ CD8+ T cells from blood. Subset described: CD45RO-CCR7+CD27+CD95- naive CD8+ T cells expressing CXCR3 (TNR3+). The receptors were sampled from a human donor in good health. Some clones in this sample may be carry-over from other donors' samples.

The V and J genes are TRBV10-3 and TRBJ2-7. The CDR3 runs to 13 residues. Germline CDR1 reads ENHRY; CDR2 reads SYGVKD. CDR3 loop: CAISYRGSYEQYF.

The chain recombines TRBV25-1 with TRBJ1-2; TCRdb names TRBD1, which stays unverified in the absence of DNA. CDR1 and CDR2 from the germline V gene are MGHDK and SYGVNS. This CDR3 is built from 12 residues. CDR3 residues: CASSESGNGYTF.

The chain joins TRBV3-1 to TRBJ2-1; TCRdb proposes TRBD2, but this gene call is untestable without DNA. CDR1 and CDR2 from the germline V gene are LGHDT and YNNKEL (reference sequence). This CDR3 has 16 amino acids. This chain's CDR3 is CASSHRRDYPRFEQFF.